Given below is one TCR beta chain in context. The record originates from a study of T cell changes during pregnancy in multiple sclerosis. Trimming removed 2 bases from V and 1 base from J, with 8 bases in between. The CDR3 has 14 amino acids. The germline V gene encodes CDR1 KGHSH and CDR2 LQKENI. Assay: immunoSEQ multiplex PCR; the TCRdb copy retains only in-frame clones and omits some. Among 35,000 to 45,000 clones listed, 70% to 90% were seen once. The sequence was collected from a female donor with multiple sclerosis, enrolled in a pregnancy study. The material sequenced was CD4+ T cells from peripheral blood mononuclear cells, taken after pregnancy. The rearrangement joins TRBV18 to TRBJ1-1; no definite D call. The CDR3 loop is CASSPTYTNTEAFF. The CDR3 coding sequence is TGTGCCAGCTCACCAACTTATACGAACACTGAAGCTTTCTTT.